These T cell receptor beta chains were read from a single sample in a study of siplizumab effects on memory and regulatory T cells. This table comes from immunoSEQ multiplex PCR, and its TCRdb copy is limited to in-frame clones, with some not included. Of 95,000 to 100,000 clones in the sample, approximately 91% were seen once. The sample consisted of non-Treg CD4+ T cells sorted from blood. Receptor source: a human donor in good health. Each CDR3 is given without its conserved first and last residue. The order of the fields is J gene, V gene, CDR3 protein.

TRBJ1-4	TRBV19	ASKQGTTNEKLF
TRBJ2-2	TRBV5-4	ASSATGTGDTGELF
TRBJ2-3	TRBV7-3	ASSLKQAGVRDTQY
TRBJ1-2	TRBV28	ASSSRGQTYYGYT
TRBJ1-1	TRBV2	ASNPGPNGEAF
TRBJ1-5	TRBV2	ASSEVSGLNQPQH
TRBJ2-3	TRBV10-2	ASSDVAPTDTQY
TRBJ1-2	TRBV30	AWSLDSGYGYT
TRBJ2-1	TRBV19	ASGGSGRISYNEQF
TRBJ2-7	TRBV27	ASSWHRSSYEQY
TRBJ2-3	TRBV7-2	ASSLAGGISDTQY
TRBJ2-3	TRBV19	ASSISGSADTQY
TRBJ1-1	TRBV10-3	AISEAGQPGTEAF
TRBJ2-1	TRBV6-4	ASSANRAGLNEQF
TRBJ1-2	TRBV5-1	ASSQTGGWGYT
TRBJ1-1	TRBV5-6	ASSLVGSFEAF
TRBJ2-2	TRBV18	ASSQGLDAGELF
TRBJ2-2	TRBV7-8	ASSARPRGMNTGELF
TRBJ2-7	TRBV5-6	ASSWAGTRYEQY
TRBJ1-1	TRBV9	ASSPKGAGSNTEAF
TRBJ2-1	TRBV18	ASSPEQVYNEQF
TRBJ2-1	TRBV7-9	ASSSVGGGSSYNEQF
TRBJ2-3	TRBV18	ASSPRGARGDTQY
TRBJ2-2	TRBV11-3	ASSLNAGELF
TRBJ1-1	TRBV18	ASSRSGYTEAF
TRBJ2-7	TRBV5-1	ASSLGQGSYEQY
TRBJ1-1	TRBV12-5	ASGRTGVRTEAF
TRBJ1-5	TRBV18	ASSSKQGGNQPQH
TRBJ2-6	TRBV7-2	ASSLLTGAGANVLT
TRBJ1-2	TRBV20-1	SAERIYGYT
TRBJ2-1	TRBV5-5	ASILDLAYNEQF
TRBJ2-5	TRBV19	ASSIDGGETQY
TRBJ2-1	TRBV10-3	AIRPSLAGALNEQF
TRBJ2-2	TRBV29-1	SGSLAGSTGELF
TRBJ2-1	TRBV5-1	ASSLGQGPYNEQF
TRBJ1-1	TRBV18	ASSPISTRRAEAF
TRBJ2-6	TRBV18	ASSPTGQGTSGANVLT